The 22 T cell receptor beta chains listed next were all sequenced from one sample in a study of blood T cell repertoires in COVID-19. TCRdb's copy holds only in-frame clones and misses some; the assay was immunoSEQ multiplex PCR. The data contain approximately 100,000 clones, roughly 84% of them singletons. Sample: peripheral blood. These receptor sequences come from a human donor in a cohort sampled during active COVID-19.

The chain has TRBV7-7 and TRBJ2-3; D is possibly TRBD2 (5 bases). V was shortened by 5 bases and J by 0 bases, with 15 bases between the two germline ends. CDR1 and CDR2 (germline): SSHAT, FNYEAQ (reference sequence). The CDR3 covers 16 residues. In DNA, the CDR3 is TGTGCCAGCAGCGACCAAGCTAGCTCTAGCACAGATACGCAGTATTTT. It encodes CASSDQASSSTDTQYF.

The rearrangement joins TRBV7-9 to TRBJ2-7, with 11 bases lining up with TRBD2. V shed 1 base, J shed 7 bases, and the junction held 6 bases outside the gene matches. The CDR3 is 15 amino acids. Germline values: CDR1 SEHNR, CDR2 FQNEAQ (reference sequence). This CDR3 is CASSLGLAGIREQYF. CDR3 nucleotides: TGTGCCAGCAGCTTAGGACTAGCGGGGATTCGGGAGCAGTACTTC.

This chain connects TRBV23-1 to TRBJ1-3, with 7 bases fitting TRBD1. TRBV23-1 is recorded as an ORF, its role being uncertain. The CDR3 is made up of 18 amino acids. V lost 5 bases, J lost 0 bases, and 13 bases stayed unmatched. CDR3 residues: CASSKKGQRLSSGNTIYF. The CDR3 coding sequence is TGCGCCAGCAGTAAAAAGGGACAGCGACTGAGCTCTGGAAACACCATATATTTT.

The J gene is TRBJ1-3, the V gene TRBV6-5; a possible D gene is TRBD1 (5 bases). Germline values: CDR1 MNHEY, CDR2 SVGAGI. Trimming stripped 6 bases from V and 1 base from J, with 7 bases between. The CDR3 is 13 amino acids. The CDR3, as DNA: TGTGCCAGCAGACGGGGGTCTGGAAACACCATATATTTT. Amino acid sequence: CASRRGSGNTIYF.

The chain is built from TRBV4-1 and TRBJ1-5; TRBD1 agrees at 10 bases. Trimming took 3 bases from V and 5 from J; bases not matched to a gene: 4. CDR1 and CDR2 from the germline V gene are MGHRA and YSYEKL. The CDR3 loop spans 15 amino acids. The CDR3 DNA is TGCGCCAGCAGCCAGGGGGACAGGGGACATCAGCCCCAGCATTTT. Translated, it gives CASSQGDRGHQPQHF.

This chain uses TRBV28 with TRBJ1-6; 7 bases align to TRBD1. The CDR3 is made up of 13 amino acids. Trimming removed 10 bases from V and 4 bases from J; junction bases left unmatched: 4. From germline, CDR1 is MDHEN and CDR2 SYDVKM. The CDR3 nucleotides read TGTGCCACCGGGGGACAGTATAATTCACCCCTCCACTTT. Its protein is CATGGQYNSPLHF.

The V and J genes are TRBV12-5 and TRBJ1-1, with 7 bases identical to TRBD1. The CDR3 consists of 16 residues. The V gene's germline CDR1 is LGHNT and CDR2 FRNRAP. With 3 bases clipped from V and 6 bases from J, the junction kept 13 bases outside the gene matches. CDR3 DNA: TGTGCTAGTGGTTTAGGCTTGGGACAGTACAGCGCTGAAGCTTTCTTT. Protein product: CASGLGLGQYSAEAFF.

The chain uses TRBV5-1 and TRBJ2-3; TRBD2 is a possible D gene (5 bases). V was shortened by 5 bases and J by 1 base, with 11 bases between the two germline ends. Germline-derived CDR1 and CDR2 are SGHRS and YFSETQ. The CDR3 totals 14 residues. DNA of the CDR3: TGCGCCAGCAGATCAATTAGCGGCACAGATACGCAGTATTTT. Residues: CASRSISGTDTQYF.

The genes are TRBV6-6 and TRBJ1-2; 7 bases line up with TRBD1. V lost 4 bases and J lost 10; bases outside the gene matches: 12. Germline loops: CDR1 MNHNY, CDR2 SVGAGI (reference sequence). The CDR3 extends over 14 amino acids. This CDR3 is CASSFATGQYLYTF. CDR3 coding DNA: TGTGCCAGCAGTTTCGCGACGGGACAGTACCTCTACACCTTC.

The chain joins TRBV20-1 to TRBJ2-3; D is unclear. The length of the CDR3 is 11 residues. Germline V gene lookup returns CDR1 DFQATT and CDR2 SNEGSKA (reference sequence). V was trimmed by 4 bases and J by 6 bases, leaving 8 bases between them. The CDR3 nucleotides are TGCAGTGCTATCCCCGGGGATACGCAGTATTTT. Translating it yields CSAIPGDTQYF.

The rearrangement uses TRBV6-4 and TRBJ2-1, with D perhaps TRBD2 (7 bases). The CDR3 is made up of 15 amino acids. Per the germline V gene, CDR1 is MRHNA and CDR2 is SNTAGT. The V gene lost 5 bases and the J gene lost 4 bases, with 15 bases spanning the gap. CDR3 coding DNA: TGTGCCAGCAGTCTAGAAGGGGGGGAATACAATGAGCAGTTCTTC. Translating gives CASSLEGGEYNEQFF.

The gene calls are TRBV4-2 and TRBJ1-2; 9 nucleotides align to TRBD1. The CDR3 is 15 residues long. Trimming took 4 bases from V and 2 from J; bases not matched to a gene: 5. Germline V gene data show CDR1 as LGHNA and CDR2 as YNFKEQ. The CDR3: CASSPQGQGNYGYTF. In DNA form, the CDR3 reads TGTGCCAGCAGCCCACAGGGACAGGGAAACTATGGCTACACCTTC.

The chain employs TRBV10-1 and TRBJ1-2, with D maybe TRBD1 (5 bases). Trimming removed 6 bases from V and 7 bases from J, with 18 bases in between. From germline, CDR1 is WNHNN and CDR2 SYGVQD (reference sequence). The CDR3 totals 14 residues. This CDR3 is CASSASRVSAGYTF. The CDR3 region has the DNA TGCGCCAGCAGCGCATCCAGGGTTTCGGCTGGCTACACCTTC.

This chain uses TRBV6-6 with TRBJ2-1, with D possibly TRBD1 on 6 matching bases. Trimming removed 6 bases at V and 2 bases at J, with 14 bases between. This CDR3 spans 15 amino acids. CDR1 is MNHNY and CDR2 is SVGAGI in the germline V gene (reference sequence). The CDR3 loop reads CASRGGQGTYNEQFF. The CDR3 region has the DNA TGTGCCAGCAGGGGTGGGCAGGGGACCTACAATGAGCAGTTCTTC.

The chain recombines TRBV4-3 with TRBJ2-7, with TRBD1 matching over 8 bases. From germline, CDR1 is LGHNA and CDR2 YSLEER. This CDR3 has 17 amino acids. V was pared by 0 bases and J by 0 bases, with 7 bases of the junction left unmatched. CDR3 loop: CASSQDRNRGSSYEQYF. CDR3 nucleotides: TGCGCCAGCAGCCAAGATAGGAACAGGGGGAGCTCCTACGAGCAGTACTTC.

V is TRBV4-1 and J is TRBJ2-2; the match to TRBD2 covers 7 bases. J was trimmed by 3 bases and V by 4 bases; bases with no gene match: 5. CDR1 MGHRA and CDR2 YSYEKL come from the germline V gene. This CDR3 comprises 15 residues. The CDR3 loop reads CASSPGTKDTGELFF. In DNA form, the CDR3 reads TGCGCCAGCAGCCCCGGGACTAAGGACACCGGGGAGCTGTTTTTT.

The chain couples TRBV25-1 to TRBJ2-6; TRBD2 agrees at 7 bases. Looked up from germline, CDR1 is MGHDK and CDR2 is SYGVNS. V was pared by 5 bases and J by 0 bases, with 4 bases of the junction left unmatched. CDR3 length: 16 amino acids. CDR3 residues: CASSIRGSSGANVLTF. In DNA form, the CDR3 reads TGTGCCAGCAGTATCCGCGGGAGCTCTGGGGCCAACGTCCTGACTTTC.

This clone was counted only a few times. Here the CDR3 DNA reads TGTGCCAGTAGTGGGCCCGGAGGGTTTAGTGAAAAACTGTTTTTT. Its protein product is CASSGPGGFSEKLFF. This chain uses TRBV19 with TRBJ1-4; D ambiguous. V dropped 5 bases and J dropped 7 bases, with 17 bases sitting between them. CDR1 is LNHDA and CDR2 is SQIVND in the germline V gene (reference sequence). This CDR3 spans 15 amino acids.

This clone has more than one count but fewer than ten. The V and J genes are TRBV4-2 and TRBJ2-7, with 9 bases lining up with TRBD1. This CDR3 comprises 15 residues. V shed 2 bases, J shed 6 bases, and the junction held 8 bases outside the gene matches. Germline V gene sequence: CDR1 LGHNA, CDR2 YNFKEQ. CDR3 sequence: CASSQSGDRVSEQYF. The CDR3 DNA reads as TGTGCCAGCAGCCAAAGCGGGGACAGGGTATCCGAGCAGTACTTC.

V and J are TRBV2 and TRBJ2-3; TRBD2 agrees at 7 bases. CDR1 is SNHLY and CDR2 is FYNNEI in the germline V gene. J was trimmed by 0 bases and V by 6 bases; bases with no gene match: 9. The CDR3 covers 16 residues. The CDR3 spells CASRGPGLQSTDTQYF. The CDR3 region has the DNA TGTGCCAGCAGGGGTCCGGGACTACAGAGCACAGATACGCAGTATTTT. Full variable domain (missing parts from reference TRBV2 and TRBJ2-3): EPEVTQTPSHQVTQMGQEVILRCVPISNHLYFYWYRQILGQKVEFLVSFYNNEISEKSEIFDDQFSVERPDGSNFTLKIRSTKLEDSAMYFCASRGPGLQSTDTQYFGPGTRLTVL.

V gene TRBV11-2 combines with J gene TRBJ1-1; perhaps TRBD1 as D (6 bases). V was pared by 5 bases and J by 4 bases, with 11 bases between. The germline V gene encodes CDR1 SGHAT and CDR2 FQNNGV. The CDR3 is 13 amino acids. CDR3 protein: CASSGTSRTEAFF. Here the CDR3 DNA reads TGTGCCAGCAGCGGGACATCCCGCACTGAAGCTTTCTTT.

The chain recombines TRBV20-1 with TRBJ2-5; no clear D. CDR3 size: 11 residues. Trimming took 5 bases from V and 6 from J, leaving 10 bases between them. Germline lookup yields CDR1 DFQATT and CDR2 SNEGSKA (reference sequence). The CDR3 DNA sequence: TGCAGTGCTTACTCCCCCCAGACCCAGTACTTC. This encodes CSAYSPQTQYF.